The 19 T cell receptor beta chains below come from one sample, sequenced in a study of graft-versus-host responses after intestinal transplantation. These receptors' targets are unknown. Sequenced by immunoSEQ multiplex PCR; TCRdb stores in-frame clones only, minus some. The data hold about 120,000 clones, with 85% to 95% observed a single time. The sample in question was unstimulated CD4+ T cells sorted from spleen or lymph node cells, obtained before intestinal transplant. These receptors were collected from a human donor who received an intestinal transplant.

The rearrangement links TRBV7-3 to TRBJ1-1, with D possibly TRBD1 on 6 matching bases. V dropped 0 bases and J dropped 1 base, with 6 bases sitting between them. The germline V gene encodes CDR1 SGHTA and CDR2 FQGTGA. The CDR3 length is 14 residues. CDR3 residues: CASSLTGQNTEAFF. The CDR3 DNA reads as TGTGCCAGCAGCTTAACGGGACAGAACACTGAAGCTTTCTTT.

The rearrangement links TRBV4-2 to TRBJ2-7; D is ambiguous. The CDR3 runs 14 residues. Germline V gives CDR1 LGHNA, CDR2 YNFKEQ. The V end lost 0 bases, the J end lost 3 bases, and 9 bases lay between the germline ends. The CDR3 coding sequence is TGTGCCAGCAGCCAAGATCCACTTGGCTACGAGCAGTACTTC. It encodes CASSQDPLGYEQYF.

This CDR3 is CASSLLGASGNTIYF. The CDR3 nucleotides read TGTGCCAGCAGCTTGTTAGGGGCCTCTGGAAACACCATATATTTT. The chain employs TRBV5-4 and TRBJ1-3; possibly TRBD1 for D (5 bases). The germline gives CDR1 SGHNT, CDR2 YYREEE (reference sequence). The V and J ends lost 1 base and 0 bases respectively, with 8 bases between them. This CDR3 has 15 amino acids.

The chain carries TRBV7-3 and TRBJ2-5, with a weak D call TRBD1 (5 bases). The germline V gene has CDR1 SGHTA and CDR2 FQGTGA. CDR3 length: 13 residues. The V end lost 5 bases, the J end lost 5 bases, and 12 bases lay between the germline ends. In DNA form, the CDR3 reads TGTGCCAGCAGCCCTCAGGGTGGGGAGACCCAGTACTTC. It specifies CASSPQGGETQYF.

This chain links TRBV30 with TRBJ1-1, with a weak D call TRBD1 (5 bases). The V end lost 0 bases, the J end lost 3 bases, and 14 bases lay between the germline ends. Germline V gene lookup returns CDR1 GTSNPN and CDR2 SVGIG (reference sequence). This CDR3 has 15 amino acids. The CDR3: CAWSVGANLDTEAFF. In DNA, the CDR3 is TGTGCCTGGAGTGTTGGGGCGAATCTTGACACTGAAGCTTTCTTT. The full variable domain, its missing parts supplied by reference TRBV30 and TRBJ1-1, is SQTIHQWPATLVQPVGSPLSLECTVEGTSNPNLYWYRQAAGRGLQLLFYSVGIGQISSEVPQNLSASRPQDRQFILSSKKLLLSDSGFYLCAWSVGANLDTEAFFGQGTRLTVV.

V and J are TRBV7-9 and TRBJ1-2, with a weak D call TRBD1 (6 bases). Germline values: CDR1 SEHNR, CDR2 FQNEAQ (reference sequence). The V and J ends lost 3 bases and 4 bases respectively, with 12 bases between them. There are 14 residues in the CDR3. CDR3 sequence: CASSFGGPIYGYTF. The DNA of the CDR3 is TGTGCCAGCAGCTTCGGGGGCCCTATCTATGGCTACACCTTC.

The rearrangement links TRBV7-2 to TRBJ1-3; D gene uncertain. Trimming shortened V by 1 base and J by 10 bases, and 11 bases separated the two germline ends. This CDR3 spans 13 amino acids. Germline V lookup: CDR1 SGHTA, CDR2 FQGNSA. Written as DNA, the CDR3 is TGTGCCAGCAGCTTAGGAGGCCCCGGAACCATATATTTT. It is translated as CASSLGGPGTIYF.

The chain joins TRBV5-1 to TRBJ2-5; no reliable D call. Germline lookup yields CDR1 SGHRS and CDR2 YFSETQ. The CDR3 has 11 amino acids. The V and J ends lost 2 bases and 6 bases respectively, with 5 bases between them. CDR3 nucleotide sequence: TGCGCCAGCAGCTTCGACAAGACCCAGTACTTC. Amino acid sequence: CASSFDKTQYF.

In DNA form, the CDR3 reads TGCGCCAGCAGCTTGGCCCTGACTCGCACTCGTGTCAATGAGCAGTTCTTC. Translated, it gives CASSLALTRTRVNEQFF. J is TRBJ2-1 and V is TRBV5-1; D not certain. Trimming removed 0 bases from V and 6 bases from J, with 19 bases in between. CDR3 length equals 17 residues. Germline CDR1 is SGHRS and CDR2 is YFSETQ.

The chain combines TRBV5-1 with TRBJ2-3; D might be TRBD2 (6 bases). CDR1 is SGHRS and CDR2 is YFSETQ in the germline V gene. The V and J ends lost 4 bases and 4 bases respectively, with 13 bases between them. This CDR3 spans 14 amino acids. Here the CDR3 DNA reads TGCGCCAGCAGCCCGACTAGTGTAGCAGATACGCAGTATTTT. Residues: CASSPTSVADTQYF.

The genes are TRBV27 and TRBJ2-3; D call uncertain. The CDR3 sequence is 13 residues long. V was clipped by 6 bases and J by 0 bases, with 7 bases between them. Germline V gives CDR1 MNHEY, CDR2 SMNVEV (reference sequence). As DNA, the CDR3 is TGTGCCAGCAGCCCCGTGAGCACAGATACGCAGTATTTT. Protein product: CASSPVSTDTQYF.

The chain recombines TRBV7-9 with TRBJ1-2; tentative D call: TRBD1 (5 bases). The CDR3 covers 14 residues. Germline values: CDR1 SEHNR, CDR2 FQNEAQ (reference sequence). V shed 3 bases and J shed 8 bases, with 16 bases lying between them. CDR3 residues: CASSLGVGVSGYTF. In nucleotides, the CDR3 is TGTGCCAGCAGCTTGGGGGTGGGGGTGAGCGGCTACACCTTC.

The V gene is TRBV29-1, the J gene TRBJ2-7; 10 nucleotides agree with TRBD2. CDR3 length: 15 residues. Unmatched junction bases numbered 7, after V lost 3 bases and J lost 2 bases. Germline assignment: CDR1 SQVTM and CDR2 ANQGSEA. CDR3 amino acids: CSVETASGSAYEQYF. CDR3 coding DNA: TGCAGCGTTGAGACAGCTAGCGGGAGCGCCTACGAGCAGTACTTC.

The chain has TRBV28 and TRBJ2-7; 7 bases fit TRBD1. V lost 10 bases, J lost 8 bases, and 5 bases stayed unmatched. The CDR3 is 10 residues long. Germline-derived CDR1 and CDR2 are MDHEN and SYDVKM. As DNA, the CDR3 is TGTGCCACCTACAGGGGACAGCAGTACTTC. This translates into CATYRGQQYF.

The rearrangement uses TRBV28 and TRBJ1-1, with D maybe TRBD1 (5 bases). The length of the CDR3 is 15 residues. Trimming pared 7 bases from V and 6 bases from J, leaving 21 bases between. Germline lookup yields CDR1 MDHEN and CDR2 SYDVKM. The CDR3 coding sequence is TGTGCCAGCAACTCCGGGCCGCTGGGGGGTCCTGAAGCTTTCTTT. This gives the protein CASNSGPLGGPEAFF.

V is TRBV7-8 and J is TRBJ1-1; D may be TRBD1 (5 bases). Germline lookup yields CDR1 SGHVS and CDR2 FQNEAQ. Trimming took 4 bases from V and 0 from J, leaving 9 bases between them. The CDR3 is made up of 14 amino acids. DNA of the CDR3: TGTGCCAGCAGCTACCTACAGGTGAACACTGAAGCTTTCTTT. This gives the protein CASSYLQVNTEAFF. The full variable domain, in which reference TRBV7-8 and TRBJ1-1 provide the parts outside the CDR3, is GAGVSQSPRYKVAKRGQDVALRCDPISGHVSLFWYQQALGQGPEFLTYFQNEAQLDKSGLPSDRFFAERPEGSVSTLKIQRTQQEDSAVYLCASSYLQVNTEAFFGQGTRLTVV.

The CDR3 spells CGPGVSKNIQYF. CDR3 bases: TGTGGCCCCGGGGTCTCCAAAAACATTCAGTACTTC. V is TRBV27 and J is TRBJ2-4, with D possibly matching TRBD2 (5 bases). CDR1 and CDR2 (germline): MNHEY, SMNVEV (reference sequence). CDR3 length: 12 residues.

This chain links TRBV28 with TRBJ2-1, with 7 bases that match TRBD2. V shed 4 bases, J shed 12 bases, and the junction held 18 bases outside the gene matches. The CDR3 runs 16 residues. CDR1 is MDHEN and CDR2 is SYDVKM in the germline V gene. The CDR3 is CASSSPSGVASGGQFF. CDR3 nucleotide sequence: TGTGCCAGCAGTTCCCCTAGCGGAGTGGCCTCAGGTGGGCAGTTCTTC.

The V and J genes are TRBV5-1 and TRBJ2-5; 9 bases match TRBD1. The V gene's germline CDR1 is SGHRS and CDR2 YFSETQ. The CDR3 spans 13 residues. The V gene end was trimmed by 7 bases and the J gene end by 5 bases; junction bases not matched to a gene: 6. In nucleotides, the CDR3 is TGCGCCAGCCGGACAGGGGTGGTGGAGACCCAGTACTTC. Protein: CASRTGVVETQYF.